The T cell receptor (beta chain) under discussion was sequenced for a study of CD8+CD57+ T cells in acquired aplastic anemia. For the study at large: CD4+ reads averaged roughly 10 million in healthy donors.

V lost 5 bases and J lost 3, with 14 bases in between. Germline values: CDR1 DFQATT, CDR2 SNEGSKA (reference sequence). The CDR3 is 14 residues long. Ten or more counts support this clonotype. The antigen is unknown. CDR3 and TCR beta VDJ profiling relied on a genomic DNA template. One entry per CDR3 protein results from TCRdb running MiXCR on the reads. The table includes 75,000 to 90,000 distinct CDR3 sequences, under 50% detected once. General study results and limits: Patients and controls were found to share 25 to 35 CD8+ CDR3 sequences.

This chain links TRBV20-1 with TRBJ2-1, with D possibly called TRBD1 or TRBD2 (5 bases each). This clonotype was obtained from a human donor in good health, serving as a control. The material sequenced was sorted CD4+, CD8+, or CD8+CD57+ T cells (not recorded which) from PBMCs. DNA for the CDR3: TGCAGTGCTGCCGGGACCAAGGACTACAATGAGCAGTTCTTC. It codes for CSAAGTKDYNEQFF.